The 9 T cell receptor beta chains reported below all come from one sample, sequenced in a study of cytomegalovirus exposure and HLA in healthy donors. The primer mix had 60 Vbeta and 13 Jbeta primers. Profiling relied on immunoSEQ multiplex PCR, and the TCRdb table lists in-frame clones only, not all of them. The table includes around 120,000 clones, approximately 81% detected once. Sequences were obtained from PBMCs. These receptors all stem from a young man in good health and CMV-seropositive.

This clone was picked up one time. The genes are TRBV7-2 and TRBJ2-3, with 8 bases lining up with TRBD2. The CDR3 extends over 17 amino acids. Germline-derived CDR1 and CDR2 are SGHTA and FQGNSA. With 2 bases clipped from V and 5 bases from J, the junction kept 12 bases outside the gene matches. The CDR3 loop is CASSLIGSGMSGDTQYF. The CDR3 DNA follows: TGTGCCAGCAGCTTAATAGGTAGCGGGATGAGCGGAGATACGCAGTATTTT.

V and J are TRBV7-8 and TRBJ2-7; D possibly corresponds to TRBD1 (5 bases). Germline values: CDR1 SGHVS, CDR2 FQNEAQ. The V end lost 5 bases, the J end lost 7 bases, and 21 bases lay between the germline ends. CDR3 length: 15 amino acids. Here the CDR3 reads CASSATVSFLGEQYF. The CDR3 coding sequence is TGTGCCAGCAGCGCGACAGTGTCCTTTTTGGGAGAGCAGTACTTC.

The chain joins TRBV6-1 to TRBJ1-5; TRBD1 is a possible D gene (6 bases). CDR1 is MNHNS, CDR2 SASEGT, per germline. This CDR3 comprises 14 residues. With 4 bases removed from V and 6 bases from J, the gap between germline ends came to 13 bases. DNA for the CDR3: TGTGCCAGCAGTGTCTCAGGGGAGGGTCAGCCCCAGCATTTT. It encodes CASSVSGEGQPQHF.

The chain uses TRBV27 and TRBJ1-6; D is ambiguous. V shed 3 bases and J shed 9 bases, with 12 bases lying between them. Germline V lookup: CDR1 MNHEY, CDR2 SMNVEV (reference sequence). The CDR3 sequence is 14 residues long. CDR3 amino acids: CASSFPQSGSPLHF. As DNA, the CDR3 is TGTGCCAGCAGTTTCCCCCAAAGCGGTTCACCCCTCCACTTT.

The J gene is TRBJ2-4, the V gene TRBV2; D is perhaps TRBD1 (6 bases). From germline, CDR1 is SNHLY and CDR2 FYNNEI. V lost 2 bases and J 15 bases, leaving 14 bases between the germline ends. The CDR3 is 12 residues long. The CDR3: CASSERGRGPYF. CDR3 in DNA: TGTGCCAGCAGTGAACGAGGCAGGGGTCCGTACTTC.

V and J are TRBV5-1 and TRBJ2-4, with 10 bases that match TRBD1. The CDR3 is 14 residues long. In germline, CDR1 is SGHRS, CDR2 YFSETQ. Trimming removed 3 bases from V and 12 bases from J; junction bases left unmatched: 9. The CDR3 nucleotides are TGCGCCAGCAGCTGGAGGACAGGGGGGGACAGTCAGTACTTC. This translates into CASSWRTGGDSQYF. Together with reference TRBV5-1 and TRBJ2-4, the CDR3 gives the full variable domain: KAGVTQTPRYLIKTRGQQVTLSCSPISGHRSVSWYQQTPGQGLQFLFEYFSETQRNKGNFPGRFSGRQFSNSRSEMNVSTLELGDSALYLCASSWRTGGDSQYFGAGTRLSVL.

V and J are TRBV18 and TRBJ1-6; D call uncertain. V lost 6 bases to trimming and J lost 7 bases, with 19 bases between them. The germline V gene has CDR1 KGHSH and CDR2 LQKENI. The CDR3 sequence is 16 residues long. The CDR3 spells CASSQLRVLENSPLHF. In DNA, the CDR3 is TGTGCCAGCTCTCAACTTCGGGTCTTAGAGAATTCACCCCTCCACTTT.

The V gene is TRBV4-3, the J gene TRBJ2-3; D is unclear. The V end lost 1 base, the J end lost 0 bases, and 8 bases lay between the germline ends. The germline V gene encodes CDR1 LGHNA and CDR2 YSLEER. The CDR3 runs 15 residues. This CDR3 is CASSQVSRSTDTQYF. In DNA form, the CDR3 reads TGCGCCAGCAGCCAAGTGAGTCGGAGCACAGATACGCAGTATTTT.

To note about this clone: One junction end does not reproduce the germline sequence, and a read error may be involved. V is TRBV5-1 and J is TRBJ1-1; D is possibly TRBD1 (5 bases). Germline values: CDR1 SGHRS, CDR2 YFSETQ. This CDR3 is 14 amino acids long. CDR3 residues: CASSHEPRGTEAFF. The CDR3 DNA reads TGCGCCAGCAGCCACGAACCGCGGGGGACTGAGGCTTTCTTT.